The rows below give T cell receptor beta chains drawn from one sample of a study of shared clonotypes between healthy human individuals. The repertoire was sequenced with immunoSEQ multiplex PCR; TCRdb's copy has only in-frame clones and lacks some. The data show roughly 1.4 million clones, around 98.5% seen once. Sequenced material: naive CD4+ T cells sorted from blood. The receptors come from a man aged 25 to 45 in good health. Each CDR3 is given with its conserved first and last residue. D genes are given only for firm matches. Clone size, where shown, is once, few, many, or a class for clones that have expanded.

D	V	size	J	DNA	CDR3
NA	TRBV7-3	NA	TRBJ2-1	TGTGCCAGCAGCCCACGGGGAGGGGGCGCCTACAATGAGCAGTTCTTC	CASSPRGGGAYNEQFF
NA	TRBV13	once	TRBJ2-5	TGTGCCAGCAGCTTAGCTTGGGGGCGAGAGACCCAGTACTTC	CASSLAWGRETQYF
NA	TRBV28	NA	TRBJ1-5	TGTGCCAGCAGTTTGGGGGGGTCTACCAATCAGCCCCAGCATTTT	CASSLGGSTNQPQHF
NA	TRBV11-2	NA	TRBJ2-3	TGTGCCAGCAGCTTAACAGATACGCAGTATTTT	CASSLTDTQYF
NA	TRBV7-2	NA	TRBJ2-1	TGTGCCAGCAGCTTAGGACCTCGGGATGAGCAGTTCTTC	CASSLGPRDEQFF
TRBD2	TRBV4-1	NA	TRBJ2-1	TGCGCCAGCAGCCAGCCAAGCGGGAGTACGATTAATGAGCAGTTCTTC	CASSQPSGSTINEQFF
NA	TRBV5-4	NA	TRBJ2-1	TGTGCCAGCAGCTTGCTAACAGGGCTAATTAATGAGCAGTTCTTC	CASSLLTGLINEQFF
TRBD2	TRBV4-2	NA	TRBJ2-3	TGTGCCAGCAGCCTATCTGATGCCGGGACTAGCAATCAGTATTTT	CASSLSDAGTSNQYF
NA	TRBV5-1	once	TRBJ2-7	TGCGCCAGCAGCTTGTCCTTCGGGCAGGCCTACGAGCAGTACTTC	CASSLSFGQAYEQYF
NA	TRBV18	NA	TRBJ1-1	TGTGCCAGCTCACCACCGAACCCTGGAAGGTCGAACACTGAAGCTTTCTTT	CASSPPNPGRSNTEAFF
NA	TRBV14	NA	TRBJ2-2	TGTGCCAGCAGCCAAACCCGGGAGTCCGGGGAGCTGTTTTTT	CASSQTRESGELFF
NA	TRBV9	NA	TRBJ2-7	TGTGCCAGCAGCGCAACAGGGTCGGGCTCCTACGAGCAGTACTTC	CASSATGSGSYEQYF
NA	TRBV18	NA	TRBJ1-1	TGTGCCAGCTCACCACACCGAGGGGGAAATGAAGCTTTCTTT	CASSPHRGGNEAFF
NA	TRBV6-1	NA	TRBJ2-1	TGTGCCAGCAGCCCGTGGGGCGATGAGCAGTTCTTC	CASSPWGDEQFF
TRBD1	TRBV5-1	NA	TRBJ1-2	TGCGCCAGCAGGCCCGGGACAGGCTTTTTCGCCTACACCTTC	CASRPGTGFFAYTF
TRBD2	TRBV7-9	once	TRBJ2-7	TGTGCCAGCAGCTCTCGGACTAGCGGGACGTACGAGCAGTACTTC	CASSSRTSGTYEQYF
TRBD2	TRBV5-1	NA	TRBJ2-3	TGCGCCAGCAGCTTGGTTCTAGCGGGACAGAATACGCAGTATTTT	CASSLVLAGQNTQYF
NA	TRBV27	NA	TRBJ2-4	TGTGCCAGCAGTCCGGAGGGGGTAGGGGGGCTAGCCAAAAACATTCAGTACTTC	CASSPEGVGGLAKNIQYF
TRBD1	TRBV28	NA	TRBJ1-3	TGTGCCAGCAGTTCCCACAGGGGGACTTCTGGAAACACCATATATTTT	CASSSHRGTSGNTIYF
NA	TRBV6-5	NA	TRBJ1-4	TGTGCCAGCAGCTCGGGGGGGCCTAATGAAAAACTGTTTTTT	CASSSGGPNEKLFF
NA	TRBV11-2	NA	TRBJ2-7	TGTGCCAGCAGCCCGGGACACTTAAACTACGAGCAGTACTTC	CASSPGHLNYEQYF
NA	TRBV5-6	NA	TRBJ1-2	TGTGCCAGCAGCTTGGATCGGAATGGCTACACCTTC	CASSLDRNGYTF
NA	TRBV11-3	NA	TRBJ2-7	TGTGCCAGCAGCCCGGACAGTTCCAATAACGAGCAGTACTTC	CASSPDSSNNEQYF
TRBD2	TRBV5-4	NA	TRBJ2-7	TGTGCCAGCAGCTTTTTTTCAGCGGGAGAGTACGAGCAGTACTTC	CASSFFSAGEYEQYF
TRBD1	TRBV18	NA	TRBJ2-7	TGTGCCAGCTCACCCCCAGGACAGGGGACGGGCGAGCAGTACTTC	CASSPPGQGTGEQYF
NA	TRBV5-5	once	TRBJ2-7	TGTGCCAGCAGCCTGATGTCCAACGAGCAGTACTTC	CASSLMSNEQYF
TRBD1	TRBV2	NA	TRBJ2-1	TGTGCCAGCAGGCCAAGAGGACAGGGAATTTCTGGTGAGCAGTTCTTC	CASRPRGQGISGEQFF
TRBD2	TRBV5-1	NA	TRBJ2-5	TGCGCCAGCAGCTTGAGCCAGTTGCGGGAGACAGAGACCCAGTACTTC	CASSLSQLRETETQYF
TRBD1	TRBV5-4	NA	TRBJ2-1	TGTGCCAGCAGCCTCGACAGGGCACTCTCCTACAATGAGCAGTTCTTC	CASSLDRALSYNEQFF
TRBD1	TRBV9	once	TRBJ2-1	TGTGCCAGCAGCGTAACAGGGGGCCCCTACAATGAGCAGTTCTTC	CASSVTGGPYNEQFF
NA	TRBV5-5	NA	TRBJ2-3	TGTGCCAGCAGCGAACAGCCGCTCAGCACAGATACGCAGTATTTT	CASSEQPLSTDTQYF
NA	TRBV28	NA	TRBJ1-4	TGTGCCAGCAGTTTATGGCCGACGAATGAAAAACTGTTTTTT	CASSLWPTNEKLFF
NA	TRBV7-9	NA	TRBJ2-1	TGTGCCAGCAGCCCACCGGGACAATCCTACAATGAGCAGTTCTTC	CASSPPGQSYNEQFF
NA	TRBV29-1	NA	TRBJ2-7	TGCAGCGTTAAAATGAGGTTCCGGGCGGGGAGCTCCTACGAGCAGTACTTC	CSVKMRFRAGSSYEQYF
NA	TRBV9	NA	TRBJ1-4	TGTGCCAGCAGCGTAGAGGGCGGGAATGAAAAACTGTTTTTT	CASSVEGGNEKLFF
TRBD2	TRBV7-8	NA	TRBJ2-7	TGTGCCAGCAGCTTAACGGGACTAGCGGGAGTTGGAGAGCAGTACTTC	CASSLTGLAGVGEQYF